This TCR beta chain comes out of a study of cytomegalovirus exposure and HLA in healthy donors. Germline lookup yields CDR1 LNHNV and CDR2 YYDKDF (reference sequence). The CDR3 sequence is 15 residues long. Deletions cut 2 bases from V and 10 bases from J, with 15 bases between. Samples came from healthy bone marrow donors. Both 60 Vbeta primers and 13 Jbeta primers went into the PCR. Sequencing was performed with immunoSEQ multiplex PCR; in TCRdb, only in-frame clones are kept and a portion is missing. Among fewer than 250,000 clones listed, about 79% were seen once. This clone was found a few times. The origin of this receptor is a male donor in good health and CMV-seronegative. Sequencing input: PBMCs. The rearrangement joins TRBV15 to TRBJ1-6; D might be TRBD1 (6 bases). The DNA for the CDR3 is TGTGCCACCAGCAGATCGGACAGATCTTGGTCACCCCTCCACTTT. As protein: CATSRSDRSWSPLHF.